This T cell receptor (beta chain) was observed in a study of spatial heterogeneity in lung cancer. Across the whole study: TCR and UMI combinations that were unique each appeared, on average, more than ten times in raw reads.

TCRdb fed the 5' RACE reads into MiXCR, producing one record per CDR3 protein. The data show approximately 6,200 distinct CDR3 sequences, around 19% seen once. Trimming took 4 bases from V and 5 from J, leaving 12 bases between them. CDR3 length equals 14 residues. Per germline, CDR1 SNHLY and CDR2 FYNNEI. As for time point: sample taken at primary tumor resection. TCRs were sequenced from unsorted whole RNA of tumor, nontumor lung or PBMC. This clonotype showed up just a few times. The receptor was isolated from a male donor with early-stage non-small cell lung cancer. The chain combines TRBV2 with TRBJ2-4; D could derive from TRBD1 or TRBD2 (5 bases each). Sequences were derived from normal lung tissue next to the tumor, sampled at surgery. CDR3 amino acids: CASSASGTENIQYF. In nucleotides, the CDR3 is TGTGCCAGCAGTGCCTCGGGGACGGAAAACATTCAGTACTTC.